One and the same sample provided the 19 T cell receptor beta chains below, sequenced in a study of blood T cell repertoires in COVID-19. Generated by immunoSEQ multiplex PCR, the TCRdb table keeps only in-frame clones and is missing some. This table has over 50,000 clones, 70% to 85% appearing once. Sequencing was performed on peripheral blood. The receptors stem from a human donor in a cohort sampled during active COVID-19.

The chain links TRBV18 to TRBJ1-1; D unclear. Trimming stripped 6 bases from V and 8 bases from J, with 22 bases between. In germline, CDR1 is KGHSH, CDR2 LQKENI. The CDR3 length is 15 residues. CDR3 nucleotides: TGTGCCAGCTCGCCAGACTTGAGTCGAGCTCAAGAAGCTTTCTTT. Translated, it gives CASSPDLSRAQEAFF.

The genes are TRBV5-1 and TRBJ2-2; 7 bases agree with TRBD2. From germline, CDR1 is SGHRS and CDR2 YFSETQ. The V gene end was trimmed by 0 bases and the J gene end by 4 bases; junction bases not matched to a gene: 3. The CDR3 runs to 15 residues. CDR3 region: CASSLAGGGTGELFF. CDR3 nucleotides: TGCGCCAGCAGCTTGGCCGGCGGGGGCACCGGGGAGCTGTTTTTT.

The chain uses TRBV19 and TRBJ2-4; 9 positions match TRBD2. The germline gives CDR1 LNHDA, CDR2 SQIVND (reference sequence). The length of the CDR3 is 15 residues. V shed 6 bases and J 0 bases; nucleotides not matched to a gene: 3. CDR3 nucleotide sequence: TGTGCCAGTAGGCGTAGCGGGGGAGCCAAAAACATTCAGTACTTC. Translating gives CASRRSGGAKNIQYF.

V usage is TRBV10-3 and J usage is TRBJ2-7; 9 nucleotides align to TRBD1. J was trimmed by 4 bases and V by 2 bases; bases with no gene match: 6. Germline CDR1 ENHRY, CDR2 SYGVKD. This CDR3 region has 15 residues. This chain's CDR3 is CAISEGGTGSYEQYF. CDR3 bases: TGTGCCATCAGTGAGGGGGGGACAGGGTCGTACGAGCAGTACTTC.

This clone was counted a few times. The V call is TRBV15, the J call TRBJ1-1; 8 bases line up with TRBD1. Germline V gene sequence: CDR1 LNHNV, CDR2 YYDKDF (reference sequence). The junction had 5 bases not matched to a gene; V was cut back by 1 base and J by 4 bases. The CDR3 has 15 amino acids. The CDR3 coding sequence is TGTGCCACCAGCAGAGGTACAGGGGGTCTCACTGAAGCTTTCTTT. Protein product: CATSRGTGGLTEAFF. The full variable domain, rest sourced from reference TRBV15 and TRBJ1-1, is DAMVIQNPRYQVTQFGKPVTLSCSQTLNHNVMYWYQQKSSQAPKLLFHYYDKDFNNEADTPDNFQSRRPNTSFCFLDIRSPGLGDTAMYLCATSRGTGGLTEAFFGQGTRLTVV.

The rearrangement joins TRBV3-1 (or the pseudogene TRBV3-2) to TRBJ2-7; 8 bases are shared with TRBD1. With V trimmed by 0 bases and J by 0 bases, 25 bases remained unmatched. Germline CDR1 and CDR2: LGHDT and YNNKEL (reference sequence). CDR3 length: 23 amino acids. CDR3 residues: CASSQDLQGDTPLEGLYSYEQYF. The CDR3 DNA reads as TGTGCCAGCAGCCAAGATTTACAGGGGGACACCCCACTCGAGGGCCTATACTCCTACGAGCAGTACTTC.

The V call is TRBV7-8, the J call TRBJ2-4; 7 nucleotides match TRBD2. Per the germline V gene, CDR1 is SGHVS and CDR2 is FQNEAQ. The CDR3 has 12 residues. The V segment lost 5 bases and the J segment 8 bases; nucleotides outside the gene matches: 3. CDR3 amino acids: CASSKAGDIQYF. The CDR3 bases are TGTGCCAGCAGCAAGGCGGGGGACATTCAGTACTTC.

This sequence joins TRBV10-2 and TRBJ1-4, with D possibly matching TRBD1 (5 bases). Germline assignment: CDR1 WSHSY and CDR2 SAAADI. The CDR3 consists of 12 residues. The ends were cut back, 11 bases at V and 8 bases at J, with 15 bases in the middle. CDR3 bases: TGCGCCGCGGGGCGGAAGGGGGAAAAACTGTTTTTT. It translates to CAAGRKGEKLFF.

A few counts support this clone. CDR3 nucleotide sequence: TGTGCCAGTAGCCCCGGACAGGCTGGAAACACCATATATTTT. It encodes CASSPGQAGNTIYF. The genes are TRBV19 and TRBJ1-3, with 7 bases aligning to TRBD1. CDR1 and CDR2 from the germline V gene are LNHDA and SQIVND (reference sequence). The junction had 4 bases not matched to a gene; V was cut back by 6 bases and J by 2 bases. The CDR3 has 14 amino acids.

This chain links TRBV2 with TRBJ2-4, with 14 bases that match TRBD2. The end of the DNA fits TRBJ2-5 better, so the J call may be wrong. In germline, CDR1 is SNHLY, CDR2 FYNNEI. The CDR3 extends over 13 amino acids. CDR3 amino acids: CASGGTSGGTQYF. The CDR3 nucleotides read TGTGCCAGCGGAGGGACTAGCGGGGGGACCCAGTACTTC.

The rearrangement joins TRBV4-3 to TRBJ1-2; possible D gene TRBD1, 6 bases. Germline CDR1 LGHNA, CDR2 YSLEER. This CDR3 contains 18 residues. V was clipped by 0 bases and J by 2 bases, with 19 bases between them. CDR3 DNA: TGCGCCAGCAGCCAAGATACAGGGTCAGGCAAACAAAACTATGGCTACACCTTC. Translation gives CASSQDTGSGKQNYGYTF.

CDR3 loop: CASSPGQGTGANVLTF. The CDR3 bases are TGTGCCAGCTCACCGGGACAGGGTACCGGGGCCAACGTCCTGACTTTC. The rearrangement uses TRBV18 and TRBJ2-6; 9 bases are a match to TRBD1. This CDR3 has 16 residues. Germline CDR1 KGHSH, CDR2 LQKENI. After removal of 3 bases from V and 4 bases from J, the junction contained 4 bases not matched to a gene.

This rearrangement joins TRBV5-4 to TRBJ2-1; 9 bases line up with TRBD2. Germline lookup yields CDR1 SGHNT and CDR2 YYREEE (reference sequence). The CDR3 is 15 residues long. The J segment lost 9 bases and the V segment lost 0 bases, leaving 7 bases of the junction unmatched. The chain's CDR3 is CASSLVFGGGGEQFF. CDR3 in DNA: TGTGCCAGCAGCTTGGTTTTCGGCGGGGGGGGTGAGCAGTTCTTC.

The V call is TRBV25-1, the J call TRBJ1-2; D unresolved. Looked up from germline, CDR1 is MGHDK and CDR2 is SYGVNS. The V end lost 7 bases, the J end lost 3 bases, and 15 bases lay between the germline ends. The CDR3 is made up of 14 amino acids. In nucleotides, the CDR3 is TGTGCCAGCACCGGCCCACCAGAGGACTATGGCTACACCTTC. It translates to CASTGPPEDYGYTF.

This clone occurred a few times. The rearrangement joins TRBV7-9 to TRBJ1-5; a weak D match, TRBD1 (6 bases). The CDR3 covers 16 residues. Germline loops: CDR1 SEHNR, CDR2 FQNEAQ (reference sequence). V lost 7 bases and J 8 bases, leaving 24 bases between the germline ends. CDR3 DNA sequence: TGTGCCAGCAAACCGGAGTCAGGGGCCCTCCCAGAGCCCCAGCATTTT. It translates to CASKPESGALPEPQHF.

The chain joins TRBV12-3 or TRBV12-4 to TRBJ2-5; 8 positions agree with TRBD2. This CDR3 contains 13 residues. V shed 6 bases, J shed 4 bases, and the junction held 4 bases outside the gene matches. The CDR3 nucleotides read TGTGCCAGCAGGCCGCTAGCGGGAGAGACCCAGTACTTC. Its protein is CASRPLAGETQYF.

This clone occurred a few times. In DNA form, the CDR3 reads TGTGCCAGCAGCCTTGGACAGGCCCACAATCAGCCCCAGCATTTT. It codes for CASSLGQAHNQPQHF. The chain combines TRBV7-9 with TRBJ1-5, with 7 bases fitting TRBD1. Germline CDR1 and CDR2: SEHNR and FQNEAQ (reference sequence). CDR3 size: 15 residues. V gave up 5 bases and J gave up 3 bases; unmatched junction bases: 7.

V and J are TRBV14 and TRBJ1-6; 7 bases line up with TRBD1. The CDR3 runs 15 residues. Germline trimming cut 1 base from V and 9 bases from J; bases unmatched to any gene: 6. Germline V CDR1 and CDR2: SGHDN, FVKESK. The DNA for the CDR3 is TGTGCCAGCAGCCAAGGACAGGGCTACGTTTCACCCCTCCACTTT. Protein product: CASSQGQGYVSPLHF.

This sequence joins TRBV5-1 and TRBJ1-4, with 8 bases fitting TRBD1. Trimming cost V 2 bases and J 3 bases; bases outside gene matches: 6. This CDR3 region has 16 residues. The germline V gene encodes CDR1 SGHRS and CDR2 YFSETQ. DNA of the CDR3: TGCGCCAGCAGCTTTTTCTCAGGGGGCTCTAATGAAAAACTGTTTTTT. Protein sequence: CASSFFSGGSNEKLFF.